What follows are 11 T cell receptor beta chains derived from one specimen sequenced in a study of Tregs in tolerant kidney transplant recipients (dated by TCRdb to between 2019 and 2020). The sample's time point, from its label and the paper: blood sample drawn before combined kidney and bone marrow transplant. The library was generated by the immunoSEQ multiplex PCR assay. The immuneACCESS repertoire file appears here via TCRdb, limited to in-frame rearrangements. These files lack a portion of the clones; in checked studies, under half of the deficit traces to unresolved V genes, and the cause of the others is not known. The sample table holds 60,000 to 65,000 clones, of which roughly 98% were seen once. Approximately 0.34% of the sample is held by the ten biggest clonotypes. Source: Tregs from blood, taken before the transplant. These receptors were taken from a human donor who received a combined kidney and bone marrow transplant.

CDR3 sequence: CASSYSYDGSKAQYF. The CDR3 nucleotides read TGTGCCAGCAGTTACTCGTATGATGGCTCCAAAGCCCAGTACTTC. The chain combines TRBV6-5 with TRBJ2-5; unclear D gene. CDR1 and CDR2 (germline): MNHEY, SVGAGI. The CDR3 totals 15 residues. V was clipped by 0 bases and J by 9 bases, with 17 bases between them.

V is TRBV27 and J is TRBJ2-1; TRBD2 is a possible D gene (6 bases). The V gene's germline CDR1 is MNHEY and CDR2 SMNVEV (reference sequence). Trimming left V 2 bases short and J 4 bases short, with 12 bases between. This CDR3 comprises 15 residues. CDR3 sequence: CASSLTSGSYNEQFF. DNA of the CDR3: TGTGCCAGCAGTTTAACGAGCGGGTCGTACAATGAGCAGTTCTTC.

The V and J genes are TRBV10-3 and TRBJ1-5; the D gene is possibly TRBD1 (6 bases). Germline V gene data show CDR1 as ENHRY and CDR2 as SYGVKD. With 3 bases removed from V and 2 bases from J, the gap between germline ends came to 14 bases. The CDR3 has 16 amino acids. The CDR3 coding sequence is TGTGCCATCAGTGAATATGGGGGCTCTCGCAATCAGCCCCAGCATTTT. This gives the protein CAISEYGGSRNQPQHF.

The CDR3 DNA reads TGTGCCAGCAGCTTAAGCGACAGGACCTACGAGCAGTACTTC. Its protein product is CASSLSDRTYEQYF. The chain employs TRBV11-2 and TRBJ2-7, with a tentative D call TRBD1 (6 bases). The CDR3 is 14 residues long. Germline loops: CDR1 SGHAT, CDR2 FQNNGV. V lost 2 bases to trimming and J lost 2 bases, with 10 bases between them.

V gene TRBV29-1 combines with J gene TRBJ1-4; perhaps TRBD1 as D (5 bases). The germline V gene encodes CDR1 SQVTM and CDR2 ANQGSEA. The V end was cut by 4 bases, the J end by 6 bases, with 9 bases between. The CDR3 is 12 amino acids. The CDR3 coding sequence is TGCAGCGTTGTGGAGGGGTATGAAAAACTGTTTTTT. Translating it yields CSVVEGYEKLFF.

The chain carries TRBV2 and TRBJ2-7; TRBD1 aligns across 7 bases. Germline loops: CDR1 SNHLY, CDR2 FYNNEI. V dropped 1 base and J dropped 4; count of bases not matched to a gene: 7. CDR3 size: 15 residues. DNA of the CDR3: TGTGCCAGCAGTGAAGGAGGGACAGCTATTTACGAGCAGTACTTC. It encodes CASSEGGTAIYEQYF.

V usage is TRBV7-2 and J usage is TRBJ2-1, with 14 bases lining up with TRBD2. Germline assignment: CDR1 SGHTA and CDR2 FQGNSA. This CDR3 has 16 residues. V lost 3 bases and J lost 7; bases outside the gene matches: 5. The CDR3 is CASSFRLAGGRNEQFF. CDR3 in DNA: TGTGCCAGCAGCTTTAGACTAGCGGGGGGGCGAAATGAGCAGTTCTTC.

The chain employs TRBV5-1 and TRBJ2-7, with 7 bases matching TRBD2. This CDR3 has 15 residues. Germline CDR1 and CDR2: SGHRS and YFSETQ. V shed 5 bases and J 6 bases; nucleotides not matched to a gene: 14. CDR3 protein: CASSSLAGVDLEQYF. The CDR3 DNA reads TGCGCCAGCAGTTCCCTCGCGGGAGTAGATCTCGAGCAGTACTTC.

The chain links TRBV29-1 to TRBJ1-1, with D maybe TRBD1 (5 bases). The CDR3 has 14 residues. V gave up 5 bases and J gave up 4 bases, with 17 bases separating them. The germline V gene encodes CDR1 SQVTM and CDR2 ANQGSEA. For the CDR3, the DNA is TGCAGCGTTTACTTGCGGGGGGGGAGCACTGAAGCTTTCTTT. Translated, it gives CSVYLRGGSTEAFF.

V and J are TRBV13 and TRBJ2-7, with 11 positions matching TRBD2. V shed 0 bases and J 5 bases; nucleotides not matched to a gene: 6. There are 16 residues in the CDR3. Per germline, CDR1 PRHDT and CDR2 FYEKMQ (reference sequence). The CDR3 spells CASSLGLSGGADEQYF. DNA of the CDR3: TGTGCCAGCAGCTTAGGCCTTAGCGGGGGGGCCGACGAGCAGTACTTC.

This clone was recorded only once. The chain is built from TRBV5-6 and TRBJ1-1; D is uncertain. CDR1 and CDR2 from the germline V gene are SGHDT and YYEEEE. The V end was cut by 3 bases, the J end by 3 bases, with 12 bases between. CDR3 length: 14 residues. CDR3 coding DNA: TGTGCCAGCAGCTCCATCACACGGGACACTGAAGCTTTCTTT. Translating it yields CASSSITRDTEAFF.